This T cell receptor beta chain appears in the sequencing data of a study of cytomegalovirus exposure and HLA in healthy donors. Findings and caveats of the study: HLA alleles were associated with 15,000 to 20,000 TCR beta sequences in a later analysis at 0.05 false discovery rate.

CDR1 is SGHDN, CDR2 FVKESK, per germline. CDR3 length: 15 amino acids. The V gene end was trimmed by 6 bases and the J gene end by 5 bases; junction bases not matched to a gene: 7. In the case of this clone: The antigen remains undetermined.

PCR primers comprised 60 Vbeta and 13 Jbeta primers. Libraries were prepared by immunoSEQ multiplex PCR; TCRdb keeps only in-frame clonotypes and omits some of them. The data show under 150,000 clones, with 82% seen just once and about 3.4% held by the top ten. Those who donated were healthy bone marrow donors. The sample was PBMCs. The TCR originated in a male donor in good health and CMV-seronegative. The gene calls are TRBV14 and TRBJ1-4; 9 nucleotides agree with TRBD1. The CDR3 protein is CASRRGTGYNEKLFF. The CDR3 DNA sequence: TGTGCCAGCAGACGCGGGACAGGGTACAATGAAAAACTGTTTTTT. Full variable domain (rest looked up from reference TRBV14 and TRBJ1-4): EAGVTQFPSHSVIEKGQTVTLRCDPISGHDNLYWYRRVMGKEIKFLLHFVKESKQDESGMPNNRFLAERTGGTYSTLKVQPAELEDSGVYFCASRRGTGYNEKLFFGSGTQLSVL.